This section outlines one T cell receptor (beta chain) sequence together with its context. These data are taken from a study of human T cells and chemical hapten exposure. Turning to the study itself: Per-sample variation in TCR yield stemmed mainly from small pooled library volume differences.

One entry per CDR3 protein results from TCRdb running MiXCR on the RACE reads. The sample holds 75,000 to 100,000 distinct CDR3 sequences, over 8% seen once. Sample time point: healthy volunteer bleed at 2 weeks. The total RNA was obtained from whole blood that was not fractionated. CDR3 length: 13 residues. Germline lookup yields CDR1 DFQATT and CDR2 SNEGSKA (reference sequence). V was pared by 0 bases and J by 2 bases, with 8 bases between. The gene calls are TRBV20-1 and TRBJ2-7; D unclear. The receptor comes from a female donor in good health. Some clones in this sample may be carry-over from other donors' samples. The sequenced sample was whole blood. The CDR3 nucleotides are TGCAGTGCTAGAGAAGTCAGCACCTACGAGCAGTACTTC. Residues: CSAREVSTYEQYF.